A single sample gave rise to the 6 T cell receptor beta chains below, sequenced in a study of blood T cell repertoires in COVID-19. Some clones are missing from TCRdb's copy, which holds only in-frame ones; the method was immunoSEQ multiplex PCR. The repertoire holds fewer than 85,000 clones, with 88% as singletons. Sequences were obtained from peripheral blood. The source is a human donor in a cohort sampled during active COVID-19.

The chain's CDR3 is CASSYVPGEGFYYEQFF. The CDR3 DNA reads as TGTGCCAGCAGTTACGTTCCGGGTGAGGGCTTTTATTATGAGCAGTTCTTC. This chain connects TRBV6-2 or TRBV6-3 to TRBJ2-1; TRBD2 is a possible D gene (5 bases). This CDR3 comprises 17 residues. Germline V lookup: CDR1 MNHEY, CDR2 SVGEGT. Trimming took 2 bases from V and 8 from J, leaving 22 bases between them.

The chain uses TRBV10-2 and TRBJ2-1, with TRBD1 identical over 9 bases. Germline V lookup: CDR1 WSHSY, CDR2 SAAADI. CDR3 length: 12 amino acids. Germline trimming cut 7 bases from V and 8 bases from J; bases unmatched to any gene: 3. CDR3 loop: CASTRDRDEQFF. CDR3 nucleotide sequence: TGCGCCAGCACTCGGGACAGGGATGAGCAGTTCTTC.

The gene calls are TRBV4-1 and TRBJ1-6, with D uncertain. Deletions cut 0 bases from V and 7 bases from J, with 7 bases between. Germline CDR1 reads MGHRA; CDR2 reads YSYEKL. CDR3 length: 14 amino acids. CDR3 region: CASSQDLYNSPLHF. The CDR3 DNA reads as TGCGCCAGCAGCCAAGATCTATACAATTCACCCCTCCACTTT.

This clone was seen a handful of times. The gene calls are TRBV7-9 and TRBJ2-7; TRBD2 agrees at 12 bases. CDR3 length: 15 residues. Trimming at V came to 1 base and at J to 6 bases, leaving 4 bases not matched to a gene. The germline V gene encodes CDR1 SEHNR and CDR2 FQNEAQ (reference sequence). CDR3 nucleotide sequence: TGTGCCAGCAGCTTAGTACTAGCGGGGGGCCTCGAGCAGTACTTC. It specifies CASSLVLAGGLEQYF. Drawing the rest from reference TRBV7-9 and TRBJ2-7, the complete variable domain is DTGVSQNPRHKITKRGQNVTFRCDPISEHNRLYWYRQTLGQGPEFLTYFQNEAQLEKSRLLSDRFSAERPKGSFSTLEIQRTEQGDSAMYLCASSLVLAGGLEQYFGPGTRLTVT.

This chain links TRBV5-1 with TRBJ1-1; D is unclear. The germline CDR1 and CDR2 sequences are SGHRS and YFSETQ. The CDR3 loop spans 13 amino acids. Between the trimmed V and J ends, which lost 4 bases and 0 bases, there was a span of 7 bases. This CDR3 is CASSPVLNTEAFF. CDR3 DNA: TGCGCCAGCAGCCCCGTTTTGAACACTGAAGCTTTCTTT.

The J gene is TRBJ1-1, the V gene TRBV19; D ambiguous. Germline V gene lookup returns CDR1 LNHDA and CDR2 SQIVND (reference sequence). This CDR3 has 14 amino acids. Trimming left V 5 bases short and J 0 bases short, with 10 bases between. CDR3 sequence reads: CASSGGTLNTEAFF. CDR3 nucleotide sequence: TGTGCCAGTAGTGGTGGTACTTTGAACACTGAAGCTTTCTTT.